A single sample is the source of the 17 T cell receptor beta chains below, sequenced in a study of blood T cell repertoires in COVID-19. The data were produced by immunoSEQ multiplex PCR, yet TCRdb's version contains in-frame clones alone and is incomplete. The sample gives roughly 200,000 clones, 87% of which show up once; roughly 12% is in the top ten. Material for sequencing was peripheral blood. These receptors were obtained from a woman aged 18-30 years who had recovered from COVID-19.

The J gene is TRBJ2-1, the V gene TRBV19, with D possibly being TRBD2 (6 bases). The CDR3 runs to 14 residues. The V and J ends lost 3 bases and 7 bases respectively, with 13 bases between them. The germline V gene has CDR1 LNHDA and CDR2 SQIVND (reference sequence). The CDR3 here is CASSISGGGNEQFF. The CDR3 DNA follows: TGTGCCAGTAGTATTAGCGGAGGAGGGAATGAGCAGTTCTTC.

The chain joins TRBV2 to TRBJ1-1; D call uncertain. Germline V CDR1 and CDR2: SNHLY, FYNNEI. The V end lost 5 bases, the J end lost 1 base, and 8 bases lay between the germline ends. The CDR3 has 13 residues. CDR3 region: CASSRAGNTEAFF. For the CDR3, the DNA is TGTGCCAGCAGTCGTGCAGGGAACACTGAAGCTTTCTTT.

The J gene is TRBJ2-1, the V gene TRBV5-1, with D uncertain. Germline CDR1 reads SGHRS; CDR2 reads YFSETQ. V lost 6 bases and J lost 4, with 17 bases in between. This CDR3 contains 15 residues. CDR3 in DNA: TGCGCCAGCACCGCGACCGACTGGTATTACAATGAGCAGTTCTTC. Translated: CASTATDWYYNEQFF.

The CDR3 nucleotides are TGTGCCAGCAGCTTAGAGGGGGACAGGAACACTGAAGCTTTCTTT. Its protein product is CASSLEGDRNTEAFF. This chain joins TRBV11-3 and TRBJ1-1; 7 bases agree with TRBD1. Germline lookup yields CDR1 SGHNT and CDR2 YENEEA. J was trimmed by 1 base and V by 0 bases; bases with no gene match: 2. CDR3 length: 15 amino acids.

This clone appeared once. This sequence joins TRBV23-1 and TRBJ2-5; 8 bases are shared with TRBD2. TRBV23-1 is classed as an ORF, of uncertain function. The CDR3 has 14 residues. Germline trimming cut 0 bases from V and 5 bases from J; bases unmatched to any gene: 2. The CDR3 reads CASSQSGGRETQYF. The CDR3 DNA reads TGCGCCAGCAGTCAATCGGGCGGGAGGGAGACCCAGTACTTC.

The chain carries TRBV30 and TRBJ1-2, with D hard to call. Germline V CDR1 and CDR2: GTSNPN, SVGIG (reference sequence). Trimming left V 1 base short and J 8 bases short, with 14 bases between. CDR3 length: 13 residues. The CDR3 nucleotides read TGTGCCTGGAGTGAGAGTCTTCTCCGGGGCTACACCTTC. This sequence encodes CAWSESLLRGYTF.

This clone has only one observation. J is TRBJ1-2 and V is TRBV13, with TRBD1 identical over 7 bases. Germline CDR1 reads PRHDT; CDR2 reads FYEKMQ (reference sequence). CDR3 size: 15 residues. V lost 1 base, J lost 0 bases, and 2 bases stayed unmatched. In nucleotides, the CDR3 is TGTGCCAGCAGCTTAGTGGGGACAGCTAACTATGGCTACACCTTC. It is translated as CASSLVGTANYGYTF.

This clone was seen once. The chain carries TRBV7-9 and TRBJ2-3, with D possibly being TRBD2 (7 bases). The V and J ends lost 5 bases and 8 bases respectively, with 20 bases between them. The CDR3 totals 15 residues. Per germline, CDR1 SEHNR and CDR2 FQNEAQ (reference sequence). The CDR3 protein is CASSPGLAEGGTQYF. DNA for the CDR3: TGTGCCAGCAGCCCCGGTCTAGCGGAGGGGGGTACGCAGTATTTT.

The V gene is TRBV4-2, the J gene TRBJ2-7, with 9 bases aligning to TRBD1. Germline loops: CDR1 LGHNA, CDR2 YNFKEQ. The CDR3 is made up of 14 amino acids. The junction had 4 bases not matched to a gene; V was cut back by 4 bases and J by 3 bases. The CDR3 nucleotides read TGTGCCAGCAGCCGGGACAGGGAAAGCTACGAGCAGTACTTC. The encoded protein is CASSRDRESYEQYF.

This clone was observed once. The chain employs TRBV10-1 and TRBJ1-4; D possibly corresponds to TRBD1 (5 bases). Trimming cost V 6 bases and J 2 bases, with 10 bases left between them. The CDR3 is 14 residues long. Per the germline V gene, CDR1 is WNHNN and CDR2 is SYGVQD (reference sequence). CDR3: CASSVGGTNEKLFF. The DNA for the CDR3 is TGCGCCAGCAGCGTCGGGGGTACTAATGAAAAACTGTTTTTT.

The chain uses TRBV14 and TRBJ2-1; D not certain. Trimming took 4 bases from V and 9 from J, leaving 16 bases between them. The CDR3 loop spans 14 amino acids. CDR1 SGHDN and CDR2 FVKESK come from the germline V gene. The CDR3 here is CASSPPAIHGEQFF. CDR3 coding DNA: TGTGCCAGCAGCCCCCCCGCGATCCACGGTGAGCAGTTCTTC.

This clone was recorded once. The gene calls are TRBV19 and TRBJ2-7; TRBD1 agrees at 11 bases. CDR1 and CDR2 from the germline V gene are LNHDA and SQIVND (reference sequence). This CDR3 contains 14 residues. With V trimmed by 3 bases and J by 4 bases, 2 bases remained unmatched. The CDR3 DNA is TGTGCCAGTAGTATCGGACAGGGGGCTTACGAGCAGTACTTC. Protein sequence: CASSIGQGAYEQYF.

This clone has only a few counts. DNA for the CDR3: TGTGCCAGCAGCCTAGGACAAAGCTCTGGAAACACCATATATTTT. Translated, it gives CASSLGQSSGNTIYF. The chain joins TRBV2 to TRBJ1-3, with D tentatively TRBD1 (5 bases). CDR1 SNHLY and CDR2 FYNNEI come from the germline V gene. V was pared by 6 bases and J by 0 bases, with 12 bases between. CDR3 size: 15 residues.

This chain links TRBV29-1 with TRBJ1-2; weak D call: TRBD1 (5 bases). This CDR3 is built from 15 residues. Germline V gene sequence: CDR1 SQVTM, CDR2 ANQGSEA. Trimming left V 5 bases short and J 4 bases short, with 20 bases between. The DNA of the CDR3 is TGCAGCGTTAAAAGTGCAACAGGCGAGATCTATGGCTACACCTTC. Amino acids: CSVKSATGEIYGYTF. Together with reference TRBV29-1 and TRBJ1-2, the CDR3 gives the full variable domain: SAVISQKPSRDICQRGTSLTIQCQVDSQVTMMFWYRQQPGQSLTLIATANQGSEATYESGFVIDKFPISRPNLTFSTLTVSNMSPEDSSIYLCSVKSATGEIYGYTFGSGTRLTVV.

The chain carries TRBV9 and TRBJ2-7, with 14 bases fitting TRBD2. CDR1 is SGDLS and CDR2 is YYNGEE in the germline V gene. V was clipped by 4 bases and J by 3 bases; unmatched bases: 3. This CDR3 spans 15 amino acids. In DNA, the CDR3 is TGTGCCAGCAGCTTCGGACTAGCGGGAGGCTACGAGCAGTACTTC. Translated: CASSFGLAGGYEQYF.

This clone was seen a few times. The chain joins TRBV5-1 to TRBJ2-7, with TRBD2 identical over 9 bases. The CDR3 length is 14 residues. J gave up 5 bases and V 3 bases, and 6 bases lay outside the gene matches. The V gene's germline CDR1 is SGHRS and CDR2 YFSETQ. CDR3 sequence reads: CASSSSGRIDEQYF. CDR3 coding DNA: TGCGCCAGCAGCTCCAGCGGGAGGATCGACGAGCAGTACTTC.

J is TRBJ2-3 and V is TRBV28; 9 nucleotides agree with TRBD2. The germline V gene encodes CDR1 MDHEN and CDR2 SYDVKM. The V and J ends lost 5 bases and 4 bases, in that order; junction bases with no gene match: 7. There are 15 residues in the CDR3. CDR3 region: CASSPIAGAPDTQYF. The CDR3 nucleotides read TGTGCCAGCAGTCCTATAGCGGGAGCCCCAGATACGCAGTATTTT. Filled out from reference TRBV28 and TRBJ2-3, the complete variable domain reads DVKVTQSSRYLVKRTGEKVFLECVQDMDHENMFWYRQDPGLGLRLIYFSYDVKMKEKGDIPEGYSVSREKKERFSLILESASTNQTSMYLCASSPIAGAPDTQYFGPGTRLTVL.